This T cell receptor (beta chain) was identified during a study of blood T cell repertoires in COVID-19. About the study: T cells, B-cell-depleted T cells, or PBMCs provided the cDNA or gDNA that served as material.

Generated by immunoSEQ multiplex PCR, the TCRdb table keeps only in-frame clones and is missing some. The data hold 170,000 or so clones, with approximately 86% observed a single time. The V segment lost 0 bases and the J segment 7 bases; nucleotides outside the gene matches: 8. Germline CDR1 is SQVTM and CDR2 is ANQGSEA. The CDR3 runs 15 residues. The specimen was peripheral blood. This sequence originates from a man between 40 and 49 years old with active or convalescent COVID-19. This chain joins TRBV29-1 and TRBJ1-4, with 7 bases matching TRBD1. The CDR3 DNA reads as TGCAGCGTTGAAGATCGGGCAGGGGGGCCTGAAAAACTGTTTTTT. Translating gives CSVEDRAGGPEKLFF. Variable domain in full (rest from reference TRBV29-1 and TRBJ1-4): SAVISQKPSRDICQRGTSLTIQCQVDSQVTMMFWYRQQPGQSLTLIATANQGSEATYESGFVIDKFPISRPNLTFSTLTVSNMSPEDSSIYLCSVEDRAGGPEKLFFGSGTQLSVL.